This entry is about one T cell receptor (beta chain). Its matching antigen is unknown. The germline gene is not matched at one end of the junction; a read error may be the cause. The PCR employed 60 Vbeta primers together with 13 Jbeta primers. Repertoires were generated with immunoSEQ multiplex PCR, while TCRdb's copy carries only in-frame clones and drops some. Of about 130,000 clones in the sample, roughly 70% were seen once. The CDR3 has 15 residues. CDR1 is SQVTM, CDR2 ANQGSEA, per germline. The data stem from a study of cytomegalovirus exposure and HLA in healthy donors. Study summary: Among roughly 180 million T cells, an earlier analysis found 117 million unique TCR beta sequences. Study outcomes and limitations: Earlier analysis looked at TCR beta V segments, and most were productive about 90% or about 30% of the time. Sequencing probably produced one cluster of sequence variants that were highly shared. Indistinguishable V segments such as TRBV6-2 and TRBV6-3 were excluded.

Material: PBMCs. The receptor's source is a man between 25 and 39 years old in good health and CMV-seronegative. V is TRBV29-1 and J is TRBJ2-1; 9 bases are shared with TRBD2. CDR3 sequence reads: CSVEVGGGAYNEQFF. CDR3 bases: TGCAGCGTAGAAGTTGGCGGGGGGGCCTACAATGAGCAGTTCTTC.